The source of this T cell receptor beta chain is a study of T cell responses to AZD1222 COVID-19 vaccine. Points from the study as a whole: In all cases, repertoires were sampled only after the peak T cell response. Spike was spanned by vaccine-associated CD4 TCRs, which were dominant at 160-218 and 743-854. Donors were largely white British and mainly female; clonal diversity was possibly underestimated. Seropositive at baseline were only a handful of AZD1222 recipients.

The table came from immunoSEQ multiplex PCR; TCRdb's copy has only in-frame clones and leaves some out. Of under 150,000 clones detected, more than 85% appear once; the ten largest clones hold about 3%. In the case of this clone: Its antigen is not identified.

Germline V gene sequence: CDR1 LNHNV, CDR2 YYDKDF (reference sequence). V dropped 0 bases and J dropped 1 base, with 13 bases sitting between them. The CDR3 extends over 17 amino acids. The chain uses TRBV15 and TRBJ1-5; possibly TRBD1 for D (6 bases). Sequenced material: peripheral blood, taken on day 0 of AZD1222 vaccination. The source is an adult in good health. The CDR3 bases are TGTGCCACCAGCAGAGAGCGCATTGGACAGAGCAATCAGCCCCAGCATTTT. It specifies CATSRERIGQSNQPQHF. Full variable domain (remainder filled in from reference TRBV15 and TRBJ1-5): DAMVIQNPRYQVTQFGKPVTLSCSQTLNHNVMYWYQQKSSQAPKLLFHYYDKDFNNEADTPDNFQSRRPNTSFCFLDIRSPGLGDTAMYLCATSRERIGQSNQPQHFGDGTRLSIL.